This paragraph covers one TCR beta chain sequence. Its target is unknown. The assay was immunoSEQ multiplex PCR, and TCRdb's table has in-frame clones only and misses some. Seen here are around 700,000 clones, 92% observed once, and the top ten hold approximately 24%. This record belongs to a study of shared clonotypes between healthy human individuals. Regarding the study as a whole: Generally, naive subsets came out with larger estimated richness than memory subsets. Generation of non-shared clonotypes was less probable than generation of clonotypes shared by all four donors.

The naive CD8 fraction comprised CD45RO-negative cells positively selected for CCR7 and excluded terminally differentiated effector memory CD45RA+ cells. All the donors were Caucasian adults who lived in Nashville, Tennessee. The germline gives CDR1 SEHNR, CDR2 FQNEAQ (reference sequence). J was trimmed by 8 bases and V by 6 bases; bases with no gene match: 0. The CDR3 extends over 11 amino acids. The clonotype comes from a man aged 25 to 40 in good health. The chain links TRBV7-9 to TRBJ1-4; TRBD1 matches at 7 bases. Sequenced: naive CD8+ T cells sorted from blood. As DNA, the CDR3 is TGTGCCAGCAGAGGGGGCGAAAAACTGTTTTTT. Its translation is CASRGGEKLFF.